This paragraph covers one TCR beta chain sequence. The data derive from a study of identical twins. A single record per CDR3 protein comes from TCRdb applying MiXCR to the 5' RACE reads. Of hundreds of thousands of distinct CDR3 sequences listed, around a tenth are singletons. The CDR3 is 14 amino acids. Trimming took 6 bases from V and 3 from J, leaving 15 bases between them. The source of this sequence is a woman aged 18-29 years in good health. This chain connects TRBV12-3 or TRBV12-4 to TRBJ2-7; D is ambiguous. The sequencing input was memory (CD45RO+) T cells sorted from blood. The CDR3 DNA is TGTGCCAGCAGACTCATGGACGTTGGCTACGAGCAGTACTTC. As protein: CASRLMDVGYEQYF.